This entry lists 3 T cell receptor beta chains sequenced from one sample in a study of cytomegalovirus exposure and HLA in healthy donors (dated by TCRdb to the late 2010s). The protocol used for the library was the immunoSEQ multiplex PCR assay. For the multiplex PCR, a mixture combining 60 forward primers for TCR Vbeta segments and 13 reverse primers for TCR Jbeta segments was used. TCRdb mirrors the immuneACCESS table, restricted to in-frame sequences. Some clones are absent from its copies; in checked studies, under half trace to an unresolved V gene, and the reason for the others is unknown. This sample has more than 150,000 clones in its table, and around 81% of those were observed once. Together, the top ten hold 2.1% of the sample. The sequencing sample was made of PBMCs. These receptors all stem from a woman between 18 and 30 years old in good health and CMV-seropositive.

The chain joins TRBV7-6 to TRBJ2-1, with 7 bases identical to TRBD2. The CDR3 runs to 15 residues. The germline V gene encodes CDR1 SGHVS and CDR2 FNYEAQ. Losses at the gene ends were 1 base for V and 4 bases for J; bases not matched to a gene: 4. CDR3 amino acids: CASSLGGGGYNEQFF. The CDR3 DNA is TGTGCCAGCAGCTTAGGGGGCGGGGGTTACAATGAGCAGTTCTTC.

The chain carries TRBV15 and TRBJ1-3, with D perhaps TRBD1 (6 bases). The CDR3 length is 15 residues. Trimming removed 5 bases from V and 1 base from J, with 12 bases in between. The germline V gene encodes CDR1 LNHNV and CDR2 YYDKDF (reference sequence). The CDR3 DNA sequence: TGTGCCACCAGCTCCCCAGGGGCTTCTGGAAACACCATATATTTT. Amino acids: CATSSPGASGNTIYF.

The V call is TRBV7-3, the J call TRBJ2-3; 11 bases are a match to TRBD2. CDR1 is SGHTA, CDR2 FQGTGA, per germline. Trimming removed 4 bases from V and 5 bases from J; junction bases left unmatched: 8. CDR3 length: 16 amino acids. For the CDR3, the DNA is TGTGCCAGCAGCTCCGATAGCGGGGGGGCAATAGATACGCAGTATTTT. Translation gives CASSSDSGGAIDTQYF.